The 21 T cell receptor beta chains reported below all come from one sample, sequenced in a study of technical replicates of blood from a handful of donors. Clones were read by immunoSEQ multiplex PCR, and TCRdb kept only the in-frame ones, dropping some. Of 60,000 to 85,000 clones listed, 85% to 95% were seen once; the top ten hold roughly 0.37%. Sequencing used T cells isolated from PBMCs. The receptors stem from a human donor in good health.

The rearrangement joins TRBV10-3 to TRBJ2-7; D is uncertain. V lost 3 bases and J lost 3, with 6 bases in between. The CDR3 consists of 12 residues. Germline V gene data show CDR1 as ENHRY and CDR2 as SYGVKD. In nucleotides, the CDR3 is TGTGCCATCAGTGAACAGAACTACGAGCAGTACTTC. It translates to CAISEQNYEQYF.

V is TRBV5-6 and J is TRBJ1-2, with D possibly TRBD1 on 5 matching bases. The CDR3 length is 13 residues. The germline V gene has CDR1 SGHDT and CDR2 YYEEEE. V shed 2 bases and J shed 8 bases, with 13 bases lying between them. In nucleotides, the CDR3 is TGTGCCAGCAGCTTAGGAGGGAGGGGCGGCTACACCTTC. Its translation is CASSLGGRGGYTF.

V is TRBV19 and J is TRBJ2-7, with 10 bases aligning to TRBD1. After removal of 1 base from V and 4 bases from J, the junction contained 4 bases not matched to a gene. Germline V lookup: CDR1 LNHDA, CDR2 SQIVND (reference sequence). CDR3 size: 15 residues. Here the CDR3 DNA reads TGTGCCAGTAGTATAGGGGGGGGACAGGGGTACGAGCAGTACTTC. Translation: CASSIGGGQGYEQYF.

The J gene is TRBJ2-1, the V gene TRBV10-1, with TRBD2 matching over 7 bases. The germline CDR1 and CDR2 sequences are WNHNN and SYGVQD (reference sequence). This CDR3 has 16 residues. After removal of 0 bases from V and 7 bases from J, the junction contained 9 bases not matched to a gene. Written as DNA, the CDR3 is TGCGCCAGCAGTGAGTCGTGGCGGGAGCTCGATAATGAGCAGTTCTTC. It encodes CASSESWRELDNEQFF.

The rearrangement uses TRBV6-1 and TRBJ2-2, with 9 bases lining up with TRBD1. Trimming removed 6 bases from V and 4 bases from J; junction bases left unmatched: 6. The CDR3 is 15 amino acids. Germline values: CDR1 MNHNS, CDR2 SASEGT. CDR3 bases: TGTGCCAGCAGCGGGGACAGGGAATTCACCGGGGAGCTGTTTTTT. Encoded protein: CASSGDREFTGELFF.

The chain carries TRBV10-2 and TRBJ1-1; D is possibly TRBD1 (6 bases). The CDR3 extends over 15 amino acids. Trimming removed 2 bases from V and 5 bases from J, with 15 bases in between. Looked up from germline, CDR1 is WSHSY and CDR2 is SAAADI. The CDR3 coding sequence is TGCGCCAGCAGTGAGCGGGTCAGGGGAAGGACTGAAGCTTTCTTT. Translating it yields CASSERVRGRTEAFF.

This chain joins TRBV18 and TRBJ1-2; TRBD1 might be the D (6 bases). The V and J ends lost 2 bases and 0 bases respectively, with 16 bases between them. Germline CDR1 is KGHSH and CDR2 is LQKENI. This CDR3 has 17 residues. For the CDR3, the DNA is TGTGCCAGCTCACCAGGGGGGGGCCCCCTCACTAACTATGGCTACACCTTC. Translated: CASSPGGGPLTNYGYTF.

The chain links TRBV11-2 to TRBJ2-6; D might be TRBD2 (5 bases). Germline lookup yields CDR1 SGHAT and CDR2 FQNNGV. Trimming pared 4 bases from V and 1 base from J, leaving 17 bases between. This CDR3 has 18 residues. In DNA, the CDR3 is TGTGCCAGCAGCTCTATCCTAGCTATTTGGTCTGGGGCCAACGTCCTGACTTTC. This gives the protein CASSSILAIWSGANVLTF.

The chain joins TRBV9 to TRBJ2-1; possible D gene TRBD2, 5 bases. The germline CDR1 and CDR2 sequences are SGDLS and YYNGEE. This CDR3 comprises 13 residues. Trimming took off 0 bases at V and 8 bases at J, with 9 bases between the two ends. The CDR3: CASSVGSGDEQFF. For the CDR3, the DNA is TGTGCCAGCAGCGTAGGGTCCGGGGATGAGCAGTTCTTC. Drawing the rest from reference TRBV9 and TRBJ2-1, the complete variable domain is DSGVTQTPKHLITATGQRVTLRCSPRSGDLSVYWYQQSLDQGLQFLIQYYNGEERAKGNILERFSAQQFPDLHSELNLSSLELGDSALYFCASSVGSGDEQFFGPGTRLTVL.

This clone was found once. The rearrangement joins TRBV6-5 to TRBJ2-3; 7 nucleotides align to TRBD2. V lost 10 bases and J lost 2; bases outside the gene matches: 12. Germline lookup yields CDR1 MNHEY and CDR2 SVGAGI. The CDR3 length is 15 residues. CDR3 nucleotides: TGTGCCACAGCGGGGAGGCGGGTTCACACAGATACGCAGTATTTT. It yields the protein CATAGRRVHTDTQYF.

The chain has TRBV7-9 and TRBJ1-2, with 9 bases matching TRBD1. The V gene end was trimmed by 6 bases and the J gene end by 6 bases; junction bases not matched to a gene: 8. The CDR3 has 14 amino acids. Germline V gives CDR1 SEHNR, CDR2 FQNEAQ (reference sequence). CDR3 sequence reads: CASRARDRDDGYTF. CDR3 in DNA: TGTGCCAGCAGGGCCCGGGACAGGGACGATGGCTACACCTTC.

The chain couples TRBV5-5 to TRBJ1-2; 9 bases align to TRBD1. J was trimmed by 5 bases and V by 4 bases; bases with no gene match: 12. The germline V gene has CDR1 SGHKS and CDR2 YYEKEE (reference sequence). The CDR3 extends over 16 amino acids. CDR3 loop: CASSVDRDRVFYGYTF. The CDR3 region has the DNA TGTGCCAGCAGCGTGGACCGGGACAGGGTGTTTTATGGCTACACCTTC.

The chain combines TRBV9 with TRBJ2-7; possibly TRBD2 for D (5 bases). Deletions cut 0 bases from V and 2 bases from J, with 12 bases between. This CDR3 contains 15 residues. Germline V gene data show CDR1 as SGDLS and CDR2 as YYNGEE. CDR3: CASSVGLADTYEQYF. In nucleotides, the CDR3 is TGTGCCAGCAGCGTAGGGCTAGCTGATACCTACGAGCAGTACTTC.

This chain connects TRBV27 to TRBJ1-5; TRBD1 might be the D (6 bases). The CDR3 contains 14 residues. The germline V gene encodes CDR1 MNHEY and CDR2 SMNVEV (reference sequence). V lost 6 bases and J 7 bases, leaving 16 bases between the germline ends. CDR3 in amino acids: CASSRTAFGQPQHF. Written as DNA, the CDR3 is TGTGCCAGCAGCCGGACAGCGTTTGGACAGCCCCAGCATTTT.

This clone showed up just a few times. The gene calls are TRBV30 and TRBJ2-2, with D possibly TRBD2 on 6 matching bases. Trimming removed 1 base from V and 7 bases from J, with 16 bases in between. Germline V gene sequence: CDR1 GTSNPN, CDR2 SVGIG (reference sequence). This CDR3 is built from 15 residues. This CDR3 is CAWSAREREFGELFF. The DNA of the CDR3 is TGTGCCTGGAGTGCACGGGAGAGGGAATTCGGGGAGCTGTTTTTT. Looking up the rest from reference TRBV30 and TRBJ2-2 gives the full variable domain: SQTIHQWPATLVQPVGSPLSLECTVEGTSNPNLYWYRQAAGRGLQLLFYSVGIGQISSEVPQNLSASRPQDRQFILSSKKLLLSDSGFYLCAWSAREREFGELFFGEGSRLTVL.

This clone has only one observation. The chain joins TRBV5-6 to TRBJ1-3; TRBD1 matches 8 bases. The CDR3 length is 14 residues. From germline, CDR1 is SGHDT and CDR2 YYEEEE. V lost 4 bases to trimming and J lost 2 bases; unmatched junction nucleotides: 2. Here the CDR3 reads CASSQQGAGNTIYF. The DNA of the CDR3 is TGTGCCAGCAGCCAACAGGGGGCTGGAAACACCATATATTTT.

The chain joins TRBV20-1 to TRBJ2-7; D call uncertain. The V end was cut by 4 bases, the J end by 6 bases, with 10 bases between. The germline gives CDR1 DFQATT, CDR2 SNEGSKA (reference sequence). This CDR3 region has 11 residues. CDR3 DNA: TGCAGTGCTACCCCCTCCGGCGAGCAGTACTTC. It encodes CSATPSGEQYF.

V is TRBV7-2 and J is TRBJ2-7, with D unclear. This CDR3 comprises 12 residues. V was clipped by 5 bases and J by 5 bases, with 10 bases between them. Germline V gene data show CDR1 as SGHTA and CDR2 as FQGNSA. CDR3 protein: CASSPGWNEQYF. The CDR3 DNA reads TGTGCCAGCAGCCCCGGGTGGAACGAGCAGTACTTC.

The chain combines TRBV6-4 with TRBJ2-3, with no clear D. Germline V gives CDR1 MRHNA, CDR2 SNTAGT. V lost 0 bases to trimming and J lost 4 bases, with 8 bases between them. The CDR3 loop spans 14 amino acids. The CDR3 coding sequence is TGTGCCAGCAGTGACTCCTACAGTTCAGATACGCAGTATTTT. It is translated as CASSDSYSSDTQYF.

The chain uses TRBV9 and TRBJ2-7; 15 nucleotides align to TRBD2. Germline V lookup: CDR1 SGDLS, CDR2 YYNGEE. V trimming: 2 bases; J trimming: 4 bases; junction bases outside the gene matches: 10. The CDR3 covers 18 residues. The CDR3 nucleotides are TGTGCCAGCAGCGTGAGCGGGACTAGCGGGAGGACGGCATACGAGCAGTACTTC. Translating it yields CASSVSGTSGRTAYEQYF. Full variable domain (remainder filled in from reference TRBV9 and TRBJ2-7): DSGVTQTPKHLITATGQRVTLRCSPRSGDLSVYWYQQSLDQGLQFLIQYYNGEERAKGNILERFSAQQFPDLHSELNLSSLELGDSALYFCASSVSGTSGRTAYEQYFGPGTRLTVT.

This clone occurred once. The rearrangement uses TRBV5-1 and TRBJ1-2, with TRBD1 identical over 8 bases. In germline, CDR1 is SGHRS, CDR2 YFSETQ. The J segment lost 5 bases and the V segment lost 8 bases, leaving 8 bases of the junction unmatched. The CDR3 sequence is 13 residues long. The CDR3 is CASTGGSDYGYTF. The CDR3 DNA reads as TGCGCCAGTACAGGGGGATCAGATTATGGCTACACCTTC.